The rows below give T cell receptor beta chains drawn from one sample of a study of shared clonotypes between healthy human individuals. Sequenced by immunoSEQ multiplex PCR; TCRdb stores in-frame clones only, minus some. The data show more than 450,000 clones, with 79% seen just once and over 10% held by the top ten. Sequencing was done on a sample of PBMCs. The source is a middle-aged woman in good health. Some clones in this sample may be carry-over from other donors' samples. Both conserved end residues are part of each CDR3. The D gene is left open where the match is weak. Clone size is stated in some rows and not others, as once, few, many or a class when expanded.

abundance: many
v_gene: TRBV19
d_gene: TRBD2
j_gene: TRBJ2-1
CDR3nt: TGTGCCAGTAGTACCGGACTAGCGGGAAGGCATGAGCAGTTCTTC
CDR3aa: CASSTGLAGRHEQFF

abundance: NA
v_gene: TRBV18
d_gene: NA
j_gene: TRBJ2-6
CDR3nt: TGTGCCAGCTCACAAACCCACTCTGGGGCCAACGTCCTGACTTTC
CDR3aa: CASSQTHSGANVLTF

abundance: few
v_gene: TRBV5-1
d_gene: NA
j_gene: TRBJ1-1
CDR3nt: TGCGCCAGCAGCGGTAACGATGGTCGGGGAAACACTGAAGCTTTCTTT
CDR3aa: CASSGNDGRGNTEAFF

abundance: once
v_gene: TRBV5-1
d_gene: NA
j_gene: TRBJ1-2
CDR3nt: TGCGCCAGCAGCCCCACCCCCGGGGAACGCGGCTACACCTTC
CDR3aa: CASSPTPGERGYTF

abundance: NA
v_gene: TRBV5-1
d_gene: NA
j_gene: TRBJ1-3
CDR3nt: TGCGCCAGCAGCTCAGAATACAAGAGCTCTGGAAACACCATATATTTT
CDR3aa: CASSSEYKSSGNTIYF

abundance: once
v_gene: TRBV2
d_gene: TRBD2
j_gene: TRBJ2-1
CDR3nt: TGTGCCAGCAGGGAGACTAGCGGGAGACCCGCGGCGTTCTTC
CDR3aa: CASRETSGRPAAFF

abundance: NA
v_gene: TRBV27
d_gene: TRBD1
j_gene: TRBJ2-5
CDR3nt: TGTGCCAGCAGTTTATTCCCCGACAGGGTTCAAGGCGAAAGGGAGACCCAGTACTTC
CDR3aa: CASSLFPDRVQGERETQYF

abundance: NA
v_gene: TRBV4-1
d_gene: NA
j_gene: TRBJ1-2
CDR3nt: TGCGCCAGCAGCATCGAGGGGGACATCTATGGCTACACCTTC
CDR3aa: CASSIEGDIYGYTF

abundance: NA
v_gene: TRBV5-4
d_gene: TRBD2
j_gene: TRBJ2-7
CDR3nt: TGTGCCAGCAGCTTGGTTCAACTAGCGGGGGCCTACGAGCAGTACTTC
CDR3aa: CASSLVQLAGAYEQYF

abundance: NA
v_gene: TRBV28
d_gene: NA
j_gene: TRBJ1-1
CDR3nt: TGTGCCAGCAGTTTAAGGCAGGGTAGTGAAGCTTTCTTT
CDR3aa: CASSLRQGSEAFF

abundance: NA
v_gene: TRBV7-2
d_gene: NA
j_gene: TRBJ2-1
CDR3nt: TGTGCCAGCAGCTTCCTGGCCGGTGAGCAGTTCTTC
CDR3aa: CASSFLAGEQFF

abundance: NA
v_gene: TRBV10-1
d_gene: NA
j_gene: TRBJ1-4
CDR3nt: TGCGCCAGCAGTGAGACAGGGAACGAAAAACTGTTTTTT
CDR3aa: CASSETGNEKLFF

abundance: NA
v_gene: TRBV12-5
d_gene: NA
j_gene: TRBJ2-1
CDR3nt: TGTGCTAGTGGTTTGCATTCCGATGAGCAGTTCTTC
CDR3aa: CASGLHSDEQFF

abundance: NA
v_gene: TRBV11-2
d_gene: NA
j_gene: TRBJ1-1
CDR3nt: TGTGCCAGCAGCTCCAGTGGGGGGACTGAAGCTTTCTTT
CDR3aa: CASSSSGGTEAFF

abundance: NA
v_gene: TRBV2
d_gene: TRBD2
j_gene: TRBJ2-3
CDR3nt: TGTGCCAGTCGACTAGCGGGAGCGGTAGATACGCAGTATTTT
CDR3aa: CASRLAGAVDTQYF

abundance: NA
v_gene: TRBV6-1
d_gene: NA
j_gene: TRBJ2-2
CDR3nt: TGTGCCAGCGGGTACGAGGGGCTGAACACCGGGGAGCTGTTTTTT
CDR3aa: CASGYEGLNTGELFF

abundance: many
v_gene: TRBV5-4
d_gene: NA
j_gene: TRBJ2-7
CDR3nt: TGTGCCAGCAGCCCAAATCCATACGAGCAGTACTTC
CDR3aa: CASSPNPYEQYF

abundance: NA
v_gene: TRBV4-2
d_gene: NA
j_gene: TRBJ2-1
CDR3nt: TGTGCCAGCAGCCAAGATGGACACAATGAGCAGTTCTTC
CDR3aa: CASSQDGHNEQFF

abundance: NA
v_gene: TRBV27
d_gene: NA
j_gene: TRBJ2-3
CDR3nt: TGTGCCAGCACCATCATGGGGGGCACAGATACGCAGTATTTT
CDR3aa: CASTIMGGTDTQYF

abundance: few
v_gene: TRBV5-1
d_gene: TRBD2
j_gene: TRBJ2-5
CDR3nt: TGCGCCAGCAGCTTGTCTAGCGGGAGGGCTTTAGAGACCCAGTACTTC
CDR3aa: CASSLSSGRALETQYF

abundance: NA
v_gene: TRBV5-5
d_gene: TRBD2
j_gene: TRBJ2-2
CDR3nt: TGTGCCAGCAGCTTGGCAGCGGGAGGAGGCACCGGGGAGCTGTTTTTT
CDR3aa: CASSLAAGGGTGELFF

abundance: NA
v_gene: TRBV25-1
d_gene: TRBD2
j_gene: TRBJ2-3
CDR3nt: TGTGCCAGCAGTGAATGGAGGAGGGACTACCGGGAAGATACGCAGTATTTT
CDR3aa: CASSEWRRDYREDTQYF

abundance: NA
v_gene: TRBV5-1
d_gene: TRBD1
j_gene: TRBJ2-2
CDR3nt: TGCGCCAGCAGCTTGGGACAGGGCAGCACCGGGGAGCTGTTTTTT
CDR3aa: CASSLGQGSTGELFF

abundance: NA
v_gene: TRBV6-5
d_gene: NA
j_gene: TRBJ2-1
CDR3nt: TGTGCCAGCAGTCCAGGGGACAATGAGCAGTTCTTC
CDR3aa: CASSPGDNEQFF

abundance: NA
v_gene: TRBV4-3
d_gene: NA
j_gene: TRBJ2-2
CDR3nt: TGCGCCAGCAGCCATATACCCACGGAGAACACCGGGGAGCTGTTTTTT
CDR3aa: CASSHIPTENTGELFF

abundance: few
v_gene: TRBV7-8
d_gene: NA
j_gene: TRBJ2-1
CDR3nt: TGTGCCAGCAGCTTAGCGGTGGGCGTCAGTGAGCAGTTCTTC
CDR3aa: CASSLAVGVSEQFF

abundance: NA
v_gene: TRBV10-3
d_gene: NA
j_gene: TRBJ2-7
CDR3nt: TGTGCCATCAGTGCCGGGGCTAGAACAACCTACGAGCAGTACTTC
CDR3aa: CAISAGARTTYEQYF

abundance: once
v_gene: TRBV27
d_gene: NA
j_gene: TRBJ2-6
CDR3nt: TGTGCCAGCAGTACGGGAAACTCTGGGGCCAACGTCCTGACTTTC
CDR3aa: CASSTGNSGANVLTF

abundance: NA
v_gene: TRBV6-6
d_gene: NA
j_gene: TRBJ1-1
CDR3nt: TGTGCCAGCAGCCCGGAGAAGAACACTGAAGCTTTCTTT
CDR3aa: CASSPEKNTEAFF

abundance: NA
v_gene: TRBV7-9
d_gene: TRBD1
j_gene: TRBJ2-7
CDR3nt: TGTGCCAGCAGCTTCCGGGACAGGGGTTACGAGCAGTACTTC
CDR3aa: CASSFRDRGYEQYF

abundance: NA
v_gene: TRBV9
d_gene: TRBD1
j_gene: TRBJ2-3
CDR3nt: TGTGCCAGCAGCGCCCCGACAGGGTCAGATACGCAGTATTTT
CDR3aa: CASSAPTGSDTQYF

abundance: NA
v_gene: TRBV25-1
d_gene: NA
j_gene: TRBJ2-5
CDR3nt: TGTGCCAGCAGTGAATTGGGGCGTGGAGAGACCCAGTACTTC
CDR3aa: CASSELGRGETQYF

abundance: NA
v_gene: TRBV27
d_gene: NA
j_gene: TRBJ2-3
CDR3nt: TGTGCCAGCAGTTTAAACAGGCATACAGATACGCAGTATTTT
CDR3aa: CASSLNRHTDTQYF

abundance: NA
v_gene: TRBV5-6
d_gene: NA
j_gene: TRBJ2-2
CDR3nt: TGTGCCAGCAGCTCTCTAACGAACACCGGGGAGCTGTTTTTT
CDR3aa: CASSSLTNTGELFF

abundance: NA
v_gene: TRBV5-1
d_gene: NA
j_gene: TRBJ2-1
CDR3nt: TGCGCCAGCAGCTTCATCACGGGGACGCATGAGCAGTTCTTC
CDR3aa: CASSFITGTHEQFF

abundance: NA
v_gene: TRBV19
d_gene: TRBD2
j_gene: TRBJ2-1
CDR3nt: TGTGCCAGTAGTATAGTGGCTAGCGGGACGAATGAGCAGTTCTTC
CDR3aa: CASSIVASGTNEQFF

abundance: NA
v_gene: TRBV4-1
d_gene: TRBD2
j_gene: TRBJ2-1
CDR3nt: TGCGCCAGCAGAGGGGGACTAGCAGCCTACAATGAGCAGTTCTTC
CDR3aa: CASRGGLAAYNEQFF

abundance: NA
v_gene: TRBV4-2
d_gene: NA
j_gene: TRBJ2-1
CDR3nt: TGTGCCAGCAGCCTCCGGGACGACAAGGTCGATGAGCAGTTCTTC
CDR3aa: CASSLRDDKVDEQFF

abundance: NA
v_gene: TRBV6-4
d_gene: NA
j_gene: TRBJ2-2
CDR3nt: TGTGCCAGCAGTGACTCGCCGGAGGCCGGGGAGCTGTTTTTT
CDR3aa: CASSDSPEAGELFF

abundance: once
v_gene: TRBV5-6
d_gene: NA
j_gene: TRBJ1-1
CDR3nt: TGTGCCAGCAGCTTGGATTACGGGGGGCTGAACACTGAAGCTTTCTTT
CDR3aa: CASSLDYGGLNTEAFF

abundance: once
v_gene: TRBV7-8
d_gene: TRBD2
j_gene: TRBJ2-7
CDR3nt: TGTGCCAGCAGCTTACTGACTAGCGGCTACGAGCAGTACTTC
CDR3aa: CASSLLTSGYEQYF

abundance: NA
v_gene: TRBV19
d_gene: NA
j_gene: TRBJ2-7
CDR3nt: TGTGCCAGTAGTTTGCCCGAAAGGGTCGAGCAGTACTTC
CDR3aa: CASSLPERVEQYF

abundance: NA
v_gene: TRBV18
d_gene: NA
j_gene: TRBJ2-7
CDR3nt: TGTGCCAGCTCACCCTCGATAGCGGAGGACACCTACGAGCAGTACTTC
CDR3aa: CASSPSIAEDTYEQYF

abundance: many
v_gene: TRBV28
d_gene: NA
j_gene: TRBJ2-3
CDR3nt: TGTGCCAGCAGCACCCCGGGACACCGCACAGATACGCAGTATTTT
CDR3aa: CASSTPGHRTDTQYF

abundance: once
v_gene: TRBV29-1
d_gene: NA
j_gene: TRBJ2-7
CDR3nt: TGCAGCGTTGAGGGGTCAACCTACGAGCAGTACTTC
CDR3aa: CSVEGSTYEQYF

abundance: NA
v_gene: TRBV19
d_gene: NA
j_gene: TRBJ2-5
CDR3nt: TGTGCCAGTAGTATAGATACAGGCCAACAAGAGACCCAGTACTTC
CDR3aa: CASSIDTGQQETQYF

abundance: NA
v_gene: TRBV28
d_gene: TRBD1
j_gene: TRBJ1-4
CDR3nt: TGTGCCAGCAGAAATACAGGGGGCGCGGGCGAAAAACTGTTTTTT
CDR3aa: CASRNTGGAGEKLFF

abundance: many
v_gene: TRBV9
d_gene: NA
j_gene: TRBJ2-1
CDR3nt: TGTGCCAGCAGCTTAGTTCCAGAGGCCTACAATGAGCAGTTCTTC
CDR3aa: CASSLVPEAYNEQFF

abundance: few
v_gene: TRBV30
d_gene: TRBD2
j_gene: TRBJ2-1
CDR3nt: TGTGCCTGGAGGAGACTAGCGGCCAACAATGAGCAGTTCTTC
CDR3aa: CAWRRLAANNEQFF

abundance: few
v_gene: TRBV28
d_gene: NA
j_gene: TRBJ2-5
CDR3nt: TGTGCCAGCAGCCGAAGCTCCGTCGGGACCCAGTACTTC
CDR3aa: CASSRSSVGTQYF

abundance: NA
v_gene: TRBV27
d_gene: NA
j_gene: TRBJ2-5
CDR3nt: TGTGCCAGCAGTTTTGATGGCAGACAAGAGACCCAGTACTTC
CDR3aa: CASSFDGRQETQYF

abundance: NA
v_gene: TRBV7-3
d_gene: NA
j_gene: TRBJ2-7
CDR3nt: TGTGCCAGCAGCCCCTCCTCCGACTGGTCCTACGAGCAGTACTTC
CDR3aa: CASSPSSDWSYEQYF

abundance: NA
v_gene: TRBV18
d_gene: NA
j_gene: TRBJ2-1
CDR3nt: TGTGCCAGCTCACCCACGGGGAGACGGCTCAATGAGCAGTTCTTC
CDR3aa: CASSPTGRRLNEQFF

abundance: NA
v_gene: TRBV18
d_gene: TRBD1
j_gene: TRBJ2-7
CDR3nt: TGTGCCAGCTCGCCCGGGACAGACAACTTCTACGAGCAGTACTTC
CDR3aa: CASSPGTDNFYEQYF

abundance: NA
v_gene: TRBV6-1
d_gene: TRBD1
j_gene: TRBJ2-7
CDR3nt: TGTGCCAGCAGTGAGACAGGGGTGTACTACGAGCAGTACTTC
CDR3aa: CASSETGVYYEQYF

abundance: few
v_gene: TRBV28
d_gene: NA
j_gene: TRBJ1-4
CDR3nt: TGTGCCAGCACCAAATCGAATGAAAAACTGTTTTTT
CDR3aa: CASTKSNEKLFF

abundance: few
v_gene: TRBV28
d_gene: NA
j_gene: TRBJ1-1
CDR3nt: TGTGCCAGCAGTTTCATACGGGTTTCCGACGCTTTCTTT
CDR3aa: CASSFIRVSDAFF

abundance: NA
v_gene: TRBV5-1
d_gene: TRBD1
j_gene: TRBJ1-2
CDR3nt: TGCGCCAGCAGCCACGGACAGGAAGGAGTCTATGGCTACACCTTC
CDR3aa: CASSHGQEGVYGYTF